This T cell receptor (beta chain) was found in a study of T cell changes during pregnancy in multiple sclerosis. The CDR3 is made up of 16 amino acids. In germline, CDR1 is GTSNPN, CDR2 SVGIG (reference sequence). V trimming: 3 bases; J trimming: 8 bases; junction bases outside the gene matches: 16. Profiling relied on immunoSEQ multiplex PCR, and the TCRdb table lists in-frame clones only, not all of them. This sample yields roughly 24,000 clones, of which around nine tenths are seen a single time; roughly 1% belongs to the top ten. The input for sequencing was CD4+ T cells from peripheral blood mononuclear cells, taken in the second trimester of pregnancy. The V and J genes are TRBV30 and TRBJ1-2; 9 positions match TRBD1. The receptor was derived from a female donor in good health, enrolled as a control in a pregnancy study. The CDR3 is CAWRKKSAQGALGYTF. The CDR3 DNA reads TGTGCCTGGAGAAAGAAAAGCGCACAGGGGGCGTTGGGCTACACCTTC.